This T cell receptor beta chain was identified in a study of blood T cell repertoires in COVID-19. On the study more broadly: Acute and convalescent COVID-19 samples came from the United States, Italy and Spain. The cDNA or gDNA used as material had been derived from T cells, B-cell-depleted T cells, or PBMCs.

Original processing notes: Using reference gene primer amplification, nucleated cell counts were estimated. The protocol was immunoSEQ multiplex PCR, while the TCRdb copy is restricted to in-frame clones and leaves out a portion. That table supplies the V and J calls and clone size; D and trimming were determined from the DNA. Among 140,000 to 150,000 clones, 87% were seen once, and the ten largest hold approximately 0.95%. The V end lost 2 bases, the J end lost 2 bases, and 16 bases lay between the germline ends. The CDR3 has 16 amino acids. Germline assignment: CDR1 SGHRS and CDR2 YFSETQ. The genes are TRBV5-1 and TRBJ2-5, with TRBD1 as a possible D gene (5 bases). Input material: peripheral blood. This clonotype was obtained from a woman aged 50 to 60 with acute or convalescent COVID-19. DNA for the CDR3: TGCGCCAGCAGCTTCGTCCCCGGGCAGGGACAAGAGACCCAGTACTTC. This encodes CASSFVPGQGQETQYF.